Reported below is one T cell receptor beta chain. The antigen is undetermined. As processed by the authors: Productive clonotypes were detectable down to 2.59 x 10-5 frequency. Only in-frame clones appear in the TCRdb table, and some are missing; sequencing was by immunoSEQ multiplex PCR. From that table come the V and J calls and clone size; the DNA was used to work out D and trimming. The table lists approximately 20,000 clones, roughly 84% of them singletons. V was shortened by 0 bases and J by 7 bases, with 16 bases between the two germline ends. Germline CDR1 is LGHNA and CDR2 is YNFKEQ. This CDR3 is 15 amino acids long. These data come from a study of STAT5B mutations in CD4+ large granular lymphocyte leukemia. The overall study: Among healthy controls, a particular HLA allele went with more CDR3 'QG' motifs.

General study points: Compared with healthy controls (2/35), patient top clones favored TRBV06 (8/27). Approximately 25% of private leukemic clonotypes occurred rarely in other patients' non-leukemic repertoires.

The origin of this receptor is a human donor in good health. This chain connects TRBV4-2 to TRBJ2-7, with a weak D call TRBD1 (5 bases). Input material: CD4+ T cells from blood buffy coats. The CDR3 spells CASSQEGQRLGEQYF. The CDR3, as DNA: TGTGCCAGCAGCCAAGAGGGGCAACGGCTGGGGGAGCAGTACTTC.